These T cell receptor beta chains were read from a single sample in a study of blood T cell repertoires in COVID-19. Profiled with immunoSEQ multiplex PCR; TCRdb holds only in-frame clones, not every one. Among around 130,000 clones listed, 80% to 85% were seen once. Sequences were obtained from PBMCs or T cells enriched from blood (not recorded which). The source of these receptors is a woman under 40 who had recovered from COVID-19. Each CDR3 is given with its conserved first and last residue. D genes are given only for firm matches. Only some rows state a clone size, as once, few, many or a class for expanded clones.

>NA|TRBV28|TRBD1|TRBJ2-7
TGTGCCAGCAGTCAAGGGGGCGGAGGCGGCCAGTACTTC
CASSQGGGGGQYF
>once|TRBV5-1|NA|TRBJ1-1
TGCGCCAGCAGCTTTTCCGATGGGGGAGGGGTCACTGAAGCTTTCTTT
CASSFSDGGGVTEAFF
>NA|TRBV5-4|TRBD1|TRBJ1-6
TGTGCCAGCAGCTTGAGGGACAGCTATAATTCACCCCTCCACTTT
CASSLRDSYNSPLHF
>few|TRBV6-5|TRBD1|TRBJ1-1
TGTGCCAGCAGCTACGGACAGGGAATGGCTGAAGCTTTCTTT
CASSYGQGMAEAFF
>NA|TRBV9|NA|TRBJ2-5
TGTGCCAGCAGCGTAGGTTACCTGCAGGAGACCCAGTACTTC
CASSVGYLQETQYF
>NA|TRBV24-1|NA|TRBJ1-1
TGTGCCACCAGTTTGCGGGAGAACACTGAAGCTTTCTTT
CATSLRENTEAFF
>NA|TRBV11-2|TRBD2|TRBJ2-1
TGTGCCAGCAGATACGGGACTAGCGGGTTATACAATGAGCAGTTCTTC
CASRYGTSGLYNEQFF
>few|TRBV6-4|TRBD2|TRBJ2-3
TGTGCCAGCAGTTCGGGACTAGCGGGAGCAGATACGCAGTATTTT
CASSSGLAGADTQYF
>NA|TRBV27|TRBD2|TRBJ2-1
TGTGCCAGCAGTTTAGGTCGCGCGGGAGGGGACAATGAGCAGTTCTTC
CASSLGRAGGDNEQFF
>NA|TRBV7-9|NA|TRBJ2-7
TGTGCCAGCAGCACCCGGACAGCCTACGAGCAGTACTTC
CASSTRTAYEQYF
>NA|TRBV27|TRBD2|TRBJ2-6
TGTGCCAGCAGTTCCCCGGGAGGCGCGGCCAACGTCCTGACTTTC
CASSSPGGAANVLTF
>NA|TRBV7-2|NA|TRBJ2-1
TGTGCCAGCAGCTTCCGTGCGCTAGCGCTCCCTAAGGATGAGCAGTTCTTC
CASSFRALALPKDEQFF
>NA|TRBV27|TRBD1|TRBJ1-4
TGTGCCAGCAGTTCACAGGGGGCTGGGGAAAAACTGTTTTTT
CASSSQGAGEKLFF
>NA|TRBV7-9|NA|TRBJ2-3
TGTGCCAGCAGCCGACCTCTAGCCCCCGATACGCAGTATTTT
CASSRPLAPDTQYF
>NA|TRBV4-3|TRBD2|TRBJ2-3
TGCGCCAGCAGTCCGAGACTAGCGGGAGGGCCGAGTCATGATACGCAGTATTTT
CASSPRLAGGPSHDTQYF
>few|TRBV7-8|TRBD2|TRBJ2-7
TGTGCCAGCAGCAGAAATAGCGGGAGCTACGAGCAGTACTTC
CASSRNSGSYEQYF
>NA|TRBV3-1/TRBV3-2|NA|TRBJ2-1
TGTGCCAGCAGCCAAGTATCAAGCCGGACAGCCTCCTACAATGAGCAGTTCTTC
CASSQVSSRTASYNEQFF
>once|TRBV5-5|TRBD1|TRBJ2-2
TGTGCCAGCAGCTTGGCCGGGACAGGGCCGGGCACCGGGGAGCTGTTTTTT
CASSLAGTGPGTGELFF
>NA|TRBV30|TRBD1|TRBJ1-6
TGTGCCTGGAGTGGCGACAGGGTCAATTCACCCCTCCACTTT
CAWSGDRVNSPLHF
>NA|TRBV15|TRBD2|TRBJ2-1
TGTGCCACCAGCACCCCCGAGGGGGCTAGCGGGAGCCATGAGCAGTTCTTC
CATSTPEGASGSHEQFF
>few|TRBV19|TRBD2|TRBJ2-7
TGTGCCAGTAGTGAGCACCGCGGGAGCTCCTACGAGCAGTACTTC
CASSEHRGSSYEQYF
>NA|TRBV5-1|TRBD2|TRBJ2-3
TGCGCCAGCAGCTTGTACCCTAGCGGGAACTATAAGTTCGGAGCTAGCACAGATACGCAGTATTTT
CASSLYPSGNYKFGASTDTQYF
>NA|TRBV28|NA|TRBJ2-7
TGTGCCAGCACCCCCTCGGAGGGCTCCTACGAGCAGTACTTC
CASTPSEGSYEQYF
>NA|TRBV27|NA|TRBJ2-4
TGTGCCAGCAGCCGTCGGACAGTGCTTGGCGCCAAAAACATTCAGTACTTC
CASSRRTVLGAKNIQYF
>few|TRBV4-3|NA|TRBJ1-5
TGCGCCAGCAGCCAAGGGCTGTATAATCAGCCCCAGCATTTT
CASSQGLYNQPQHF
>NA|TRBV9|TRBD1|TRBJ1-3
TGTGCCAGCAGCGTAGATTGGTGGGACAGTTTCTCTGGAAACACCATATATTTT
CASSVDWWDSFSGNTIYF
>NA|TRBV11-2|TRBD2|TRBJ2-1
TGTGCCAGCAGCCACCCCCTAGCGGGAGTTCATGAGCAGTTCTTC
CASSHPLAGVHEQFF